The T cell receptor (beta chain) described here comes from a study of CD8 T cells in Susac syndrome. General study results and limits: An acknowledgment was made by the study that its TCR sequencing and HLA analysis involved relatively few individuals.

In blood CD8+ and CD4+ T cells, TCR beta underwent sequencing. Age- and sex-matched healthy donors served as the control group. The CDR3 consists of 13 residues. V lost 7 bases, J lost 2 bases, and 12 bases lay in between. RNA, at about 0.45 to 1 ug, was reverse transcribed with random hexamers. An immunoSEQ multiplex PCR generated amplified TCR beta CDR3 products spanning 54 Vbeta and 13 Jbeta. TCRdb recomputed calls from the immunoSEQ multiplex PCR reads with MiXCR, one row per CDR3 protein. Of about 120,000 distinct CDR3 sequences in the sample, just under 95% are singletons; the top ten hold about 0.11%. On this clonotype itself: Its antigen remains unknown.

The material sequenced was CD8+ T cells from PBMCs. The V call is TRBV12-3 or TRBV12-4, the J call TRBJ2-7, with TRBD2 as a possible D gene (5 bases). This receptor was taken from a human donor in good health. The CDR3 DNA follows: TGTGCCAGCACACCCGAGGGAGCCTACGAGCAGTACTTC. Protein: CASTPEGAYEQYF.